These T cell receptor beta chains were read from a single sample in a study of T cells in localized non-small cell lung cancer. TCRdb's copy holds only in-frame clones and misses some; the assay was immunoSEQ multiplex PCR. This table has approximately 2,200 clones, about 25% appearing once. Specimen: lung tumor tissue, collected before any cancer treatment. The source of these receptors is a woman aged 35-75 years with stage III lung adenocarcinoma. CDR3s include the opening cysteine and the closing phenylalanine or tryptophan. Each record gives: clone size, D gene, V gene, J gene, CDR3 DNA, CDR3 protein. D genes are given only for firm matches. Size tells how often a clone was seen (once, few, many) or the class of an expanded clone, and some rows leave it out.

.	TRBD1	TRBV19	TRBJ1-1	TGTGCCAGTAGTAAAAGGACAGGGAGAGGGACTGAAGCTTTCTTT	CASSKRTGRGTEAFF
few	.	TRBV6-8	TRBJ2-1	TGTGCCAGCAGTGACAGGACCTACAATGAGCAGTTCTTC	CASSDRTYNEQFF
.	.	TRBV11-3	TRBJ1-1	TGTGCCAGCACCATGAAGGGTCGGGTGAACACTGAAGCTTTCTTT	CASTMKGRVNTEAFF
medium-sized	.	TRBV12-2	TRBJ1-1	TGTGTCACCCTTCCGGAGCTGGCCGGGGTGAGGAACACTGAAGCTTTCTTT	CVTLPELAGVRNTEAFF
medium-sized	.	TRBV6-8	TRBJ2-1	TGTGCCAGCAGGTACACGGCGGGCCGCGAGCAGTTCTTC	CASRYTAGREQFF
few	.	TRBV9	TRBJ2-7	TGTGCCAGCAGCCCCCAGGACAGACCCTACGAGCAGTACTTC	CASSPQDRPYEQYF
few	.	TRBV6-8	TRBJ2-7	TGTGCCAGCAGCCCACTACGGTTCGGATCTACCTACGAGCAGTACTTC	CASSPLRFGSTYEQYF
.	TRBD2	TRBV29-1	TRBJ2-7	TGCAGCGTTGAAGATAGCGGGGGGCCGAGGGATGGAGAGCAGTACTTC	CSVEDSGGPRDGEQYF
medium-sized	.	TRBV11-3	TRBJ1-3	TGTGCCAGCAGCGCAACCGGGGTGAGAACTGGAAACACCATATATTTT	CASSATGVRTGNTIYF
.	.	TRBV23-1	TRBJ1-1	TGCGCCAGCAGTCCTTTAGGACAACCCTTCATGAACACTGAAGCTTTCTTT	CASSPLGQPFMNTEAFF
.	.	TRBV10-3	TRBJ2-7	TGTGCCAGCAGTGAGGGGCCGGGGTCCTACGAGCAGTACTTC	CASSEGPGSYEQYF
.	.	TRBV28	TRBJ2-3	TGTGCCAGCAGTTTCCTGTCGGGCACAGATACGCAGTATTTT	CASSFLSGTDTQYF
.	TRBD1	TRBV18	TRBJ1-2	TGTGCCAGCTCACCGGATTGGACAGGGATCCTGTTCGGAGATGGCTACACCTTC	CASSPDWTGILFGDGYTF
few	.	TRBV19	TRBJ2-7	TGTGCCAGTAGTATGGGCAGACTCTACGAGCAGTACTTC	CASSMGRLYEQYF
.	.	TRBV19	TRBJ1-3	TGTGCCAGTAGTGCGGGACGGCGAGCCTCTGGAAACACCATATATTTT	CASSAGRRASGNTIYF
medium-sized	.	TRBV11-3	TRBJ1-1	TGTGCCAGCAGCTTCAGGACGCCGAACACTGAAGCTTTCTTT	CASSFRTPNTEAFF
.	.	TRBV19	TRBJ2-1	TGTGCCAGTAGTATCCTCGGATATGAGCAGTTCTTC	CASSILGYEQFF
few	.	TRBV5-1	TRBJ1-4	TGCGCCAGCAGCTTGGGGCAGTATAATGAAAAACTGTTTTTT	CASSLGQYNEKLFF
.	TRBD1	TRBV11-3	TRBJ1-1	TGTGCCAGCAGCTTGGCGACAGGGGGTACTGAAGCTTTCTTT	CASSLATGGTEAFF
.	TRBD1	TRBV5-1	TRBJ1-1	TGCGCCAGCAGCTCCTCAGCAGGGGGGAACACTGAAGCTTTCTTT	CASSSSAGGNTEAFF
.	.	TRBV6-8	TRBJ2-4	TGTGCCAGCAGTGAGTGGGTCGCCAAAAACATTCAGTACTTC	CASSEWVAKNIQYF
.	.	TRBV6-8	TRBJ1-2	TGTGCCAGCACTCCTTCCGGGTCTCAAGGAGGCTACACCTTC	CASTPSGSQGGYTF